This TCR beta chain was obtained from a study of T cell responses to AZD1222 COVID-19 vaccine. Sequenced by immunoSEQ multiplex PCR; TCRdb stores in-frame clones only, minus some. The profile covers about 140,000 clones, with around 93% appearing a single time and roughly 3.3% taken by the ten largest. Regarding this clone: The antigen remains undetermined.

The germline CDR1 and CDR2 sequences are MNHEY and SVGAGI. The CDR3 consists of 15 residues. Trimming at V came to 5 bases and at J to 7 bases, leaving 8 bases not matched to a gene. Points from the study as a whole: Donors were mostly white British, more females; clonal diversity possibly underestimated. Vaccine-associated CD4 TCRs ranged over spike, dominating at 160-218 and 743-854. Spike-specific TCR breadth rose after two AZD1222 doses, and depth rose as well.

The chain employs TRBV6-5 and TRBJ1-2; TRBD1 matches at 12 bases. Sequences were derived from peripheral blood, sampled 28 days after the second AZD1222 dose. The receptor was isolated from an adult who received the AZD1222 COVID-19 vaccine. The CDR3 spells CASSRRDRGLSGYTF. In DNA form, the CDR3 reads TGTGCCAGCAGTCGCCGGGACAGGGGGCTGAGTGGCTACACCTTC.